This T cell receptor beta chain was captured by sequencing in a study of a mutant IDH1 vaccine in newly diagnosed glioma. Overall study: In weeks 1, 3, 5, 7, 11, 15, 19 and 23, patients were immunized, eight times in all. Previous treatment comprised radiotherapy, temozolomide, or both, mostly both.

Germline loops: CDR1 WSHSY, CDR2 SAAADI. The CDR3 spans 14 residues. The V and J ends lost 3 bases and 0 bases respectively, with 6 bases between them. As to time point: week 5, during vaccination. Doses consisted of 300 ug of mutant IDH1 20-mer peptide each, paired with topical imiquimod. In its sample, this clone was seen a few times. Its antigen is not identified. Sequencing used immunoSEQ multiplex PCR; TCRdb keeps in-frame clones, though not all of them. Among about 40,000 clones, approximately 93% were seen once, and the ten largest hold 2% to 3%. This rearrangement joins TRBV10-2 to TRBJ1-5; D remains unclear. The TCR was taken from a man aged 45-65 years with glioma. The sample in question was PBMCs, obtained from a glioma patient whose treatment included an IDH1 peptide vaccine. Here the CDR3 reads CASSDSDSNQPQHF. CDR3 sequence (DNA): TGCGCCAGCAGTGACAGCGATAGCAATCAGCCCCAGCATTTT.